The clone carrying this T cell receptor beta chain occurred many times. As yet, its antigen is unknown. V trimming: 5 bases; J trimming: 5 bases; junction bases outside the gene matches: 2. The length of the CDR3 is 12 residues. Unique molecular identifiers were built into the TCRbeta library. A single record per CDR3 protein comes from TCRdb applying MiXCR to the PCR reads. The data contain roughly 400,000 distinct CDR3 sequences, over 40% of them singletons. The data originate from a study of T-cell reconstitution after alpha-beta-depleted transplantation in children. The study's findings and limits: Reports say that about two months after transplant, the alpha-beta T cells came out of several hundred graft clones that had expanded.

The chain uses TRBV12-3 or TRBV12-4 and TRBJ1-2; 7 bases align to TRBD1. Sequences were derived from PBMCs, sampled before TCRalphabeta/CD19-depleted stem cell transplant. The clonotype was recovered from a girl aged 2 to 9 with aplastic anemia, due to receive a stem cell transplant. CDR3 protein: CASSGDRYGYTF. The CDR3 DNA reads TGTGCCAGCAGTGGGGACAGATATGGCTACACCTTC.